These 3 T cell receptor beta chains originate from one sample sequenced in a study of beta chain features in type 1 diabetes. Isolated RNA was reverse transcribed in full, so expressed TCRB transcripts were sequenced. Profiled with immunoSEQ multiplex PCR; TCRdb holds only in-frame clones, not every one. The table records around 44,000 clones, approximately 70% of them present only once. Broader study findings: People with Type 1 diabetes carried modestly yet significantly shorter TCRB CDR3s in all four CD4+ subsets.

These receptors are not linked to any known antigen. The sample was Tregs from blood. The receptors derive from a woman under 30 with type 1 diabetes.

The sample holds a few counts of this clone. The chain employs TRBV4-2 and TRBJ2-7; 9 bases map to TRBD1. The CDR3 is made up of 16 amino acids. Per germline, CDR1 LGHNA and CDR2 YNFKEQ. With 4 bases clipped from V and 2 bases from J, the junction kept 9 bases outside the gene matches. CDR3 sequence reads: CASSRTTGGLAYEQYF. The CDR3 DNA sequence: TGTGCCAGCAGCCGCACAACAGGGGGCCTAGCCTACGAGCAGTACTTC.

The J gene is TRBJ1-1, the V gene TRBV5-1, with D tentatively TRBD1 (5 bases). Trimming removed 7 bases from V and 6 bases from J, with 16 bases in between. The CDR3 length is 13 residues. Germline assignment: CDR1 SGHRS and CDR2 YFSETQ. The CDR3 nucleotides read TGCGCCAGCGGAACCGGGGGGGACCCTGAAGCTTTCTTT. This encodes CASGTGGDPEAFF.

This clone has only a few counts. CDR3 coding DNA: TGCGCCAGCAGATGGGACTTACAAGAGACCCAGTACTTC. This codes for CASRWDLQETQYF. The rearrangement uses TRBV5-1 and TRBJ2-5; maybe TRBD2 (6 bases). Trimming stripped 5 bases from V and 2 bases from J, with 10 bases between. Per the germline V gene, CDR1 is SGHRS and CDR2 is YFSETQ. This CDR3 region has 13 residues.